The 22 T cell receptor beta chains below were found in one sample sequenced in a study of OX40 agonist ivuxolimab in advanced cancers. Profiled with immunoSEQ multiplex PCR; TCRdb holds only in-frame clones, not every one. The top ten hold more than 1.1% of the sample, which has more than 85,000 clones, about 80% seen once. The input for sequencing was CD4+ or CD8+ T cells sorted from blood, taken in a trial of the OX40 agonist ivuxolimab. The receptors shown here come from an adult with an advanced solid tumor such as melanoma, head and neck, liver or kidney cancer.

The chain carries TRBV18 and TRBJ1-1; perhaps TRBD1 as D (5 bases). The V gene's germline CDR1 is KGHSH and CDR2 LQKENI. V dropped 6 bases and J dropped 0 bases, with 11 bases sitting between them. The CDR3 has 14 residues. CDR3 protein: CASSFGHMNTEAFF. CDR3 nucleotide sequence: TGTGCCAGCTCGTTCGGACATATGAACACTGAAGCTTTCTTT.

This chain connects TRBV10-3 to TRBJ1-4; D is ambiguous. CDR3 length: 13 residues. CDR1 ENHRY and CDR2 SYGVKD come from the germline V gene. Trimming stripped 6 bases from V and 0 bases from J, with 5 bases between. The CDR3 protein is CAISAATNEKLFF. As DNA, the CDR3 is TGTGCCATCAGCGCTGCAACTAATGAAAAACTGTTTTTT.

The chain joins TRBV7-2 to TRBJ2-7; 8 bases match TRBD1. The V and J ends lost 1 base and 3 bases, in that order; junction bases with no gene match: 11. The CDR3 runs to 17 residues. Per the germline V gene, CDR1 is SGHTA and CDR2 is FQGNSA. CDR3 sequence reads: CASSLEGQEKVLYEQYF. The DNA of the CDR3 is TGTGCCAGCAGCTTAGAGGGACAGGAGAAAGTACTCTACGAGCAGTACTTC.

The gene calls are TRBV7-3 and TRBJ1-5, with unresolved D. The germline V gene has CDR1 SGHTA and CDR2 FQGTGA. Trimming took off 4 bases at V and 5 bases at J, with 15 bases between the two ends. The CDR3 loop spans 15 amino acids. The CDR3 DNA reads as TGTGCCAGCAGCTCGAGGCCCATCTTCCATCAGCCCCAGCATTTT. Its translation is CASSSRPIFHQPQHF.

The chain is built from TRBV2 and TRBJ2-1; TRBD1 matches 7 bases. The V segment lost 8 bases and the J segment 7 bases; nucleotides outside the gene matches: 8. Germline lookup yields CDR1 SNHLY and CDR2 FYNNEI. The CDR3 is made up of 13 amino acids. CDR3 amino acids: CASRDRVSNEQFF. The CDR3 DNA follows: TGTGCCAGCCGGGACAGAGTTTCAAATGAGCAGTTCTTC.

This chain joins TRBV7-8 and TRBJ1-4; D ambiguous. The CDR3 totals 16 residues. Germline V lookup: CDR1 SGHVS, CDR2 FQNEAQ. V was trimmed by 3 bases and J by 4 bases, leaving 15 bases between them. In DNA form, the CDR3 reads TGTGCCAGCAGCTTGGCCAGACTGATGAATAATGAAAAACTGTTTTTT. It is translated as CASSLARLMNNEKLFF.

The rearrangement links TRBV28 to TRBJ1-2; tentative D call: TRBD1 (6 bases). Deletions cut 4 bases from V and 6 bases from J, with 6 bases between. Germline CDR1 reads MDHEN; CDR2 reads SYDVKM. The CDR3 covers 11 residues. CDR3 protein: CASSYRDGYTF. The CDR3 region has the DNA TGTGCCAGCAGTTACAGGGATGGCTACACCTTC.

This clone was observed a few times. This sequence joins TRBV12-5 and TRBJ2-7; 7 bases match TRBD2. The V gene's germline CDR1 is LGHNT and CDR2 FRNRAP. The CDR3 is made up of 12 amino acids. Trimming took 7 bases from V and 6 from J; bases not matched to a gene: 6. CDR3 nucleotide sequence: TGTGCTAGTGCCCGAGGCGGGAGCGAGCAGTACTTC. Translation gives CASARGGSEQYF.

In its sample, this clone was seen a few times. V is TRBV7-6 and J is TRBJ1-3; D call uncertain. Trimming cost V 0 bases and J 0 bases, with 3 bases left between them. The CDR3 has 14 residues. CDR1 and CDR2 from the germline V gene are SGHVS and FNYEAQ. The CDR3 sequence: CASSLAGSGNTIYF. In DNA, the CDR3 is TGTGCCAGCAGCTTAGCGGGCTCTGGAAACACCATATATTTT.

The chain is built from TRBV19 and TRBJ2-1; D is possibly TRBD2 (5 bases). Germline-derived CDR1 and CDR2 are LNHDA and SQIVND (reference sequence). Trimming removed 5 bases at V and 3 bases at J, with 11 bases between. The CDR3 contains 14 residues. CDR3 nucleotides: TGTGCCAGTAGTCTGGACGGACTCTACAATGAGCAGTTCTTC. Translating gives CASSLDGLYNEQFF.

Only a few counts were recorded for this clone. This chain uses TRBV18 with TRBJ2-1; maybe TRBD1 (6 bases). Trimming pared 9 bases from V and 5 bases from J, leaving 23 bases between. Germline-derived CDR1 and CDR2 are KGHSH and LQKENI. The CDR3 covers 16 residues. The CDR3 is CASQDRNRDTNNEQFF. CDR3 coding DNA: TGTGCCAGTCAGGACCGGAACAGGGATACCAACAATGAGCAGTTCTTC.

The rearrangement links TRBV5-1 to TRBJ1-1, with D tentatively TRBD1 (5 bases). The CDR3 extends over 14 amino acids. The V end was cut by 4 bases, the J end by 5 bases, with 15 bases between. The germline CDR1 and CDR2 sequences are SGHRS and YFSETQ. The CDR3 nucleotides are TGCGCCAGCAGCCCTACCCCCAGGGATACTGAAGCTTTCTTT. It encodes CASSPTPRDTEAFF.

V and J are TRBV5-4 and TRBJ1-2; 7 bases align to TRBD1. The CDR3 consists of 15 residues. V was clipped by 6 bases and J by 5 bases; unmatched bases: 13. The germline V gene has CDR1 SGHNT and CDR2 YYREEE (reference sequence). Written as DNA, the CDR3 is TGTGCCAGCACCGCCCGACAGGGAGGCCCATATGGCTACACCTTC. It translates to CASTARQGGPYGYTF.

This clone has a single count. V usage is TRBV7-2 and J usage is TRBJ2-5, with TRBD2 matching 8 bases. The CDR3 spans 15 residues. CDR1 is SGHTA, CDR2 FQGNSA, per germline. The ends lost 3 bases at V and 2 bases at J; junction bases unmatched: 5. The CDR3 bases are TGTGCCAGCAGCTTGAGCGGGACTAGACAAGAGACCCAGTACTTC. Translated: CASSLSGTRQETQYF. Complete variable domain (other parts from reference TRBV7-2 and TRBJ2-5): GAGVSQSPSNKVTEKGKDVELRCDPISGHTALYWYRQSLGQGLEFLIYFQGNSAPDKSGLPSDRFSAERTGGSVSTLTIQRTQQEDSAVYLCASSLSGTRQETQYFGPGTRLLVL.

This rearrangement joins TRBV28 to TRBJ2-3; D is unclear. Germline V CDR1 and CDR2: MDHEN, SYDVKM. The length of the CDR3 is 12 residues. V lost 4 bases, J lost 8 bases, and 10 bases lay in between. The CDR3 loop is CASSSPFATQYF. CDR3 DNA sequence: TGTGCCAGCAGTTCCCCTTTTGCTACGCAGTATTTT.

The chain carries TRBV28 and TRBJ1-2; the match to TRBD1 covers 7 bases. This CDR3 comprises 14 residues. Per the germline V gene, CDR1 is MDHEN and CDR2 is SYDVKM. The CDR3 nucleotides are TGTGCTTCCCAGGGGGGGCTTTGGGGTTATGGCTACACCTTC. It specifies CASQGGLWGYGYTF.

The V and J genes are TRBV27 and TRBJ2-2; D tentatively reads TRBD1 or TRBD2 (5 bases each). Trimming removed 2 bases at V and 7 bases at J, with 11 bases between. The V gene's germline CDR1 is MNHEY and CDR2 SMNVEV (reference sequence). This CDR3 comprises 14 residues. The CDR3 spells CASSLSRGLGELFF. CDR3 in DNA: TGTGCCAGCAGTTTAAGTCGGGGCCTCGGGGAGCTGTTTTTT.

This clone was observed a single time. The J gene is TRBJ2-5, the V gene TRBV7-7, with TRBD1 as a possible D gene (5 bases). V gave up 1 base and J gave up 5 bases, with 8 bases separating them. There are 13 residues in the CDR3. In germline, CDR1 is SSHAT, CDR2 FNYEAQ (reference sequence). The DNA of the CDR3 is TGTGCCAGCAGCTTAGAAGGGGTCGAGACCCAGTACTTC. Its protein product is CASSLEGVETQYF.

The V gene is TRBV7-2, the J gene TRBJ1-2; 7 bases match TRBD1. Germline CDR1 and CDR2: SGHTA and FQGNSA. This CDR3 has 17 residues. The ends lost 1 base at V and 6 bases at J; junction bases unmatched: 14. CDR3 nucleotide sequence: TGTGCCAGCAGCTTAGAGCGGATGAGGGGGCAACGGGATGGCTACACCTTC. It yields the protein CASSLERMRGQRDGYTF. The variable domain in full, with the rest retrieved from reference TRBV7-2 and TRBJ1-2, is GAGVSQSPSNKVTEKGKDVELRCDPISGHTALYWYRQSLGQGLEFLIYFQGNSAPDKSGLPSDRFSAERTGGSVSTLTIQRTQQEDSAVYLCASSLERMRGQRDGYTFGSGTRLTVV.

This rearrangement joins TRBV6-5 to TRBJ2-7, with 9 bases that match TRBD1. Germline CDR1 MNHEY, CDR2 SVGAGI. This CDR3 contains 15 residues. The V segment lost 6 bases and the J segment 5 bases; nucleotides outside the gene matches: 11. This CDR3 is CASSRPGTGIHEQYF. The CDR3 DNA follows: TGTGCCAGCAGCCGCCCCGGGACAGGGATCCACGAGCAGTACTTC.

The CDR3: CASRTGFAGNTIYF. For the CDR3, the DNA is TGTGCCAGCAGAACAGGGTTTGCTGGAAACACCATATATTTT. This chain connects TRBV28 to TRBJ1-3, with D possibly matching TRBD1 (6 bases). The CDR3 is 14 residues long. V dropped 6 bases and J dropped 2 bases, with 11 bases sitting between them. Per germline, CDR1 MDHEN and CDR2 SYDVKM.

This clone appeared once. The gene calls are TRBV14 and TRBJ2-2, with no clear D. Germline CDR1 reads SGHDN; CDR2 reads FVKESK. The ends were cut back, 4 bases at V and 6 bases at J, with 12 bases in the middle. The CDR3 is 14 residues long. The CDR3 loop reads CASSPRLVAGELFF. The CDR3 coding sequence is TGTGCCAGCAGCCCCCGTCTGGTGGCCGGGGAGCTGTTTTTT.